The clone carrying this T cell receptor (beta chain) was counted ten times or more. The target antigen is unknown. This sample stems from a study of blood T cells in healthy people across ages. Study summary: Per every two T cells, about one barcoded beta molecule was captured by template switching. Study results and limitations: The study lacked donor CMV status, which possibly confounded expanded clonotype changes.

The CDR3 runs to 14 residues. Caucasian individuals from Russia who were healthy and aged roughly 6 to 90 acted as donors. Next came a second PCR, run for roughly 6 to 11 cycles, which used a sample-barcoded 5' primer along with a J-beta primer mix. Paired-end reads containing CDR3 totaled no fewer than 2.5 million for each sample. Via MiXCR, TCRdb re-called the 5' RACE reads, giving one row per CDR3 protein. The data contain 1.5 million to 2 million distinct CDR3 sequences, approximately 39% of them singletons. The source material was blood. This TCR was sampled from a human donor in good health. The chain recombines TRBV21-1 with TRBJ1-1. TRBV21-1 is classified as a pseudogene. The CDR3, as DNA: TGTGCCAGCAGCAAAATGGGATCGGGGACTGAAGCTTTCTTT. This encodes CASSKMGSGTEAFF.